This T cell receptor beta chain was documented in a study of blood T cells in healthy people across ages. Notes on the study in general: Per million T cells, TCR beta diversity dropped about linearly as age rose.

The study drew donors from healthy Caucasian individuals in Russia aged 6 to 90. Total RNA was extracted at no less than 5.5 micrograms per sample. From germline, CDR1 is SGHTA and CDR2 FQGNSA. The CDR3 runs to 13 residues. Trimming left V 5 bases short and J 8 bases short, with 14 bases between. This clonotype was seen only a few times. What it binds is unknown. It was with a sample-barcoded 5' primer and a J-beta primer mix that a second PCR of roughly 7 to 12 cycles was run. A template-switch adaptor that had 12 random nucleotides put a tag on each cDNA molecule. TCRdb reanalysed the 5' RACE reads using MiXCR and keeps one entry per CDR3 protein. This sample has about 780,000 distinct CDR3 sequences, with about half found just once.

V gene TRBV7-2 combines with J gene TRBJ2-3; D not resolved. The clonotype comes from a man older than 75 in good health. Source material: blood. This CDR3 is CASSPSTPGTQYF. The CDR3, as DNA: TGTGCCAGCAGCCCTTCGACTCCTGGTACGCAGTATTTT.